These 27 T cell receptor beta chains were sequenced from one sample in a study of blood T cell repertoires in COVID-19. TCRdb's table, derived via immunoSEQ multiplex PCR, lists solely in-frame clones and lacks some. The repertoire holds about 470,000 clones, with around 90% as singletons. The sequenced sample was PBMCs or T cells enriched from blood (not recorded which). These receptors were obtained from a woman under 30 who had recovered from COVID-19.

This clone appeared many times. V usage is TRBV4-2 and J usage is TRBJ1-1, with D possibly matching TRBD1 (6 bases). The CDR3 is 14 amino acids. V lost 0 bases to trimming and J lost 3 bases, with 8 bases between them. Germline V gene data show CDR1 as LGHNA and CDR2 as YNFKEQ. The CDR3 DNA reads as TGTGCCAGCAGCCAAGAGGGGGCGCACACTGAAGCTTTCTTT. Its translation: CASSQEGAHTEAFF.

Here the CDR3 DNA reads TGTGCCAGCAGCGTACTGCCTAGCGGGGACTACGAGCAGTACTTC. Its protein is CASSVLPSGDYEQYF. The gene calls are TRBV9 and TRBJ2-7; 9 nucleotides line up with TRBD2. The germline gives CDR1 SGDLS, CDR2 YYNGEE. Trimming removed 1 base from V and 3 bases from J; junction bases left unmatched: 5. The CDR3 totals 15 residues. Based on the CDR3 plus reference TRBV9 and TRBJ2-7, the full variable domain is DSGVTQTPKHLITATGQRVTLRCSPRSGDLSVYWYQQSLDQGLQFLIQYYNGEERAKGNILERFSAQQFPDLHSELNLSSLELGDSALYFCASSVLPSGDYEQYFGPGTRLTVT.

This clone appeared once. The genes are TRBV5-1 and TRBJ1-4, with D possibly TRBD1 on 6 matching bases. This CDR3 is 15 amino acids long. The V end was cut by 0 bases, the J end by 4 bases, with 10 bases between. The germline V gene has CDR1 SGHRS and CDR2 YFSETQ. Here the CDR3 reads CASSLVGADNEKLFF. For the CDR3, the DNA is TGCGCCAGCAGCTTGGTGGGGGCGGATAATGAAAAACTGTTTTTT.

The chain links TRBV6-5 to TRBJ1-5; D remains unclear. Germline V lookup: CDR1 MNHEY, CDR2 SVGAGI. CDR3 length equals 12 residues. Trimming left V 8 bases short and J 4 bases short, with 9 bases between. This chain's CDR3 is CASHSPNQPQHF. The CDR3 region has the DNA TGTGCCAGCCACAGCCCTAATCAGCCCCAGCATTTT.

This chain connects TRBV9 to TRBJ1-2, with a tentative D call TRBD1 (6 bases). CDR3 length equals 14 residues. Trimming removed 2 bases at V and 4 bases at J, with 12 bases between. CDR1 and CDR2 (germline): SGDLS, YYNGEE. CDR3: CASSVGTPVYGYTF. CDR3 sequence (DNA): TGTGCCAGCAGCGTTGGGACACCCGTCTATGGCTACACCTTC.

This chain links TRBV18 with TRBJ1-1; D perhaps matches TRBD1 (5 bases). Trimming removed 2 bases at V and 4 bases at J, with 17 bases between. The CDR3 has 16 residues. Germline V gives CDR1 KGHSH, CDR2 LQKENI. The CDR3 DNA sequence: TGTGCCAGCTCACCAGCAGAGCGGGGGTCAATCACTGAAGCTTTCTTT. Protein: CASSPAERGSITEAFF.

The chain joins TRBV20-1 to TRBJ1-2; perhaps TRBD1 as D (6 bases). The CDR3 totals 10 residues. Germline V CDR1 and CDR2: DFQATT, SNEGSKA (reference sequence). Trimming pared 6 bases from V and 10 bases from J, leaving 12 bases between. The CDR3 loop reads CSAPGHLYTF. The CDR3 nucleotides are TGCAGTGCCCCGGGACACCTCTACACCTTC.

Here the CDR3 DNA reads TGTGCCAGCACCTATACGGACAGCAGGGACGAGCAGTACTTC. The encoded protein is CASTYTDSRDEQYF. This chain joins TRBV6-5 and TRBJ2-7, with a tentative D call TRBD1 (6 bases). This CDR3 region has 14 residues. Germline V gives CDR1 MNHEY, CDR2 SVGAGI. The germline V and J ends were trimmed by 7 bases and 5 bases, with 18 bases remaining between them.

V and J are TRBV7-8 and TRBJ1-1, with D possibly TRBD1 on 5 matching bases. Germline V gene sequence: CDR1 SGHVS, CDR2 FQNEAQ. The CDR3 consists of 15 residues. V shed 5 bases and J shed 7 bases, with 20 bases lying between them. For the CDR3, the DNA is TGTGCCAGCAGCATCCTGAGCGGGGTAACAGGTGAAGCTTTCTTT. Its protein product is CASSILSGVTGEAFF.

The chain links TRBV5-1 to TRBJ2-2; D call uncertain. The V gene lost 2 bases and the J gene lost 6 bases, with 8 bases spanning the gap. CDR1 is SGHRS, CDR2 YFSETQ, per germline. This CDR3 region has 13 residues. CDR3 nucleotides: TGCGCCAGCAGCTTTGCGGTGTCCGGGGAGCTGTTTTTT. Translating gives CASSFAVSGELFF.

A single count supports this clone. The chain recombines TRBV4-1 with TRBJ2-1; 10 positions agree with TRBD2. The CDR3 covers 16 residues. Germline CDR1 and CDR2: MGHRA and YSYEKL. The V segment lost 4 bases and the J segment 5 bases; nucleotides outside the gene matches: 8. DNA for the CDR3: TGCGCCAGCAGCCGAGTCCTAGCGGGGGTGGACAATGAGCAGTTCTTC. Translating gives CASSRVLAGVDNEQFF.

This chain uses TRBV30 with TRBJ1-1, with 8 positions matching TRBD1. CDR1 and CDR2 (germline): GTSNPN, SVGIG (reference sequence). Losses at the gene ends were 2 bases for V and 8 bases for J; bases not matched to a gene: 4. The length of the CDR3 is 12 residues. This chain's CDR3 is CAWSLWTGEAFF. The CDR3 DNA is TGTGCCTGGAGTCTCTGGACAGGGGAAGCTTTCTTT.

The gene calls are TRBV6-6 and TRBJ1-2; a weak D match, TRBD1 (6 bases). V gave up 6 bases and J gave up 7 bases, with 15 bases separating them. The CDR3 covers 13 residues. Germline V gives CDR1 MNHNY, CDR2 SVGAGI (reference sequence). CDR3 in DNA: TGTGCCAGCAGCCCCGCAGGGGACCGTGGCTACACCTTC. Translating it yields CASSPAGDRGYTF.

Here the CDR3 reads CASSGGQGKNIQYF. DNA of the CDR3: TGTGCCAGCAGCGGGGGACAGGGGAAAAACATTCAGTACTTC. The chain carries TRBV5-4 and TRBJ2-4, with 10 bases aligning to TRBD1. The CDR3 is 14 residues long. Germline trimming cut 4 bases from V and 4 bases from J; bases unmatched to any gene: 2. The germline V gene has CDR1 SGHNT and CDR2 YYREEE (reference sequence).

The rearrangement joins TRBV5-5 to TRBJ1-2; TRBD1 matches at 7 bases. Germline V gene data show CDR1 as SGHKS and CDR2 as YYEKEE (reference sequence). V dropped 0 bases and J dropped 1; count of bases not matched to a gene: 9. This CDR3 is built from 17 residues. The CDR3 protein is CASSLVVDRELNYGYTF. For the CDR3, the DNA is TGTGCCAGCAGCTTGGTTGTCGACAGGGAGCTTAACTATGGCTACACCTTC.

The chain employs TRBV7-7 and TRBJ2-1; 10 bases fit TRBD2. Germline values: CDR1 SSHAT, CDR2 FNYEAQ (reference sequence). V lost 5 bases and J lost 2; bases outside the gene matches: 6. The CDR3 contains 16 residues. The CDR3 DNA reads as TGTGCCAGCAGCATCACTAGCGGGGTGGCCTACAATGAGCAGTTCTTC. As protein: CASSITSGVAYNEQFF.

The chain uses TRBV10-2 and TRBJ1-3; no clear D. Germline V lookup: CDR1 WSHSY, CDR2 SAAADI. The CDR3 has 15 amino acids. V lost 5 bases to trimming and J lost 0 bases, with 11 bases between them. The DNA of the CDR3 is TGCGCCAGCAGTCCGACTGTCTACTCTGGAAACACCATATATTTT. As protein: CASSPTVYSGNTIYF.

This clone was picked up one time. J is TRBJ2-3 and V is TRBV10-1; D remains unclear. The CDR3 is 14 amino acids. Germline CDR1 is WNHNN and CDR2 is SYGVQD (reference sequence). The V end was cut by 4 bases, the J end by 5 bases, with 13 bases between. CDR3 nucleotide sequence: TGCGCCAGCAGTGGCCTCCTTAGAGGAGATACGCAGTATTTT. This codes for CASSGLLRGDTQYF.

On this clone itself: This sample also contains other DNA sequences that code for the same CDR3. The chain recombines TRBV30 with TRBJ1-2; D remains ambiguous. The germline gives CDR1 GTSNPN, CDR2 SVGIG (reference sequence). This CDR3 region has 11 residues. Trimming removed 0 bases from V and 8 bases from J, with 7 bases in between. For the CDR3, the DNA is TGTGCCTGGAGTGTCGGCGGCGGCTACACCTTC. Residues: CAWSVGGGYTF.

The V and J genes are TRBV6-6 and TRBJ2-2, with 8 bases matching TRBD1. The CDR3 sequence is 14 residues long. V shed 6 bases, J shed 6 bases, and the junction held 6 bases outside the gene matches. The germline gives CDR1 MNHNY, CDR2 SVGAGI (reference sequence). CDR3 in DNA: TGTGCCAGCAGACTCACAGGGGGTCCCGGGGAGCTGTTTTTT. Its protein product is CASRLTGGPGELFF.

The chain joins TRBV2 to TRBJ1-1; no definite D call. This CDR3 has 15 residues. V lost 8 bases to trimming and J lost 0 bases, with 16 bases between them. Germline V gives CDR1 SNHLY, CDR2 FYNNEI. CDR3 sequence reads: CASSLAGTMNTEAFF. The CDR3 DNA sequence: TGTGCCAGCTCCCTCGCGGGTACTATGAACACTGAAGCTTTCTTT.

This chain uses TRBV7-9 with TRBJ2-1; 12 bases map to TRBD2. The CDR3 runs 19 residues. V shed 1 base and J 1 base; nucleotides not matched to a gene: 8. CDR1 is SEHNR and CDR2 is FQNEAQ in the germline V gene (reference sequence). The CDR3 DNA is TGTGCCAGCAGCTTAGTAGCGATACTAGCGGGGGGTTCCTACAATGAGCAGTTCTTC. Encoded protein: CASSLVAILAGGSYNEQFF.

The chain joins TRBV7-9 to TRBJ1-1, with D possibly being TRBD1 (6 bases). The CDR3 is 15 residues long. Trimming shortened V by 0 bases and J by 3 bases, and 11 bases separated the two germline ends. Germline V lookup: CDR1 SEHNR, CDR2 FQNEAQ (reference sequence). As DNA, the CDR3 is TGTGCCAGCAGCTTAGCGGTAGGGGGATACACTGAAGCTTTCTTT. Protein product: CASSLAVGGYTEAFF.

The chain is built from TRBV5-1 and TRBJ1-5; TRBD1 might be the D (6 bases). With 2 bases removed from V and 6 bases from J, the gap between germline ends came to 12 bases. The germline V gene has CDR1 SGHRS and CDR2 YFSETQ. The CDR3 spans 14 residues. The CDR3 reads CASSLREGVQPQHF. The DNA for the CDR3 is TGCGCCAGCAGCTTACGGGAGGGGGTTCAGCCCCAGCATTTT.

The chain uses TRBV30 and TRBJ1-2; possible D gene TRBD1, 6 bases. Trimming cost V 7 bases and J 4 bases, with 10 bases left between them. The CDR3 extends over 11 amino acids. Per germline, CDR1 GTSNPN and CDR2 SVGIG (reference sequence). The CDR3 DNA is TGTGCCTCGGGACAACTCTATGGCTACACCTTC. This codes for CASGQLYGYTF.

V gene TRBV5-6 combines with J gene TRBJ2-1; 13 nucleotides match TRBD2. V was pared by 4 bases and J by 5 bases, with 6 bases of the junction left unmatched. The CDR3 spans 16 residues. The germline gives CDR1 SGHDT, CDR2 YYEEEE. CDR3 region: CASSRGLAGHNNEQFF. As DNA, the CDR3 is TGTGCCAGCAGCCGGGGACTAGCGGGGCACAACAATGAGCAGTTCTTC.

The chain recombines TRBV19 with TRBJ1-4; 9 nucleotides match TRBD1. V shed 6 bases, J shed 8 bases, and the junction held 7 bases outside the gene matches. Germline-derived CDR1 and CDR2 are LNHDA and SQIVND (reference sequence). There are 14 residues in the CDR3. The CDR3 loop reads CASSSGTGKEKLFF. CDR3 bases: TGTGCCAGTAGCTCCGGGACAGGGAAGGAAAAACTGTTTTTT.